This record looks at one T cell receptor beta chain sequence and its context. Its target is not known. This CDR3 comprises 15 residues. Trimming pared 5 bases from V and 7 bases from J, leaving 18 bases between. Germline V CDR1 and CDR2: MNHEY, SMNVEV (reference sequence). The data are from a study of shared clonotypes between healthy human individuals. Study-level results: When compared with the clonotypes that were shared by all four sorted-subset donors, the non-shared clonotypes turned out to have lower generation probabilities. Researchers found naive subsets generally carried larger estimated richness than memory subsets. The researchers took only blood, and tissue repertoires probably look different.

The investigators split CD4+ cells into a CD45RA+ naive subset and a CD45RA-negative memory subset. This table comes from immunoSEQ multiplex PCR, and its TCRdb copy is limited to in-frame clones, with some not included. The sample gives more than 1.2 million clones, 98% of which show up once; 0.36% is in the top ten. Material for sequencing was naive CD4+ T cells sorted from blood. The subset: CD45RA+ positively selected. The chain joins TRBV27 to TRBJ2-1; D is unclear. The sequence came from a man aged 30 to 45 in good health. The chain's CDR3 is CASSLQYLLQNEQFF. DNA for the CDR3: TGTGCCAGCAGTCTCCAGTACCTCCTACAGAATGAGCAGTTCTTC.